The table lists the clone carrying this T cell receptor (beta chain) with a few counts. TCRdb reprocessed the 5' RACE reads via MiXCR and lists one record per CDR3 protein. This repertoire shows about 75,000 distinct CDR3 sequences, about 14% found once; its top ten account for 6.5% to 8.5%. The germline gives CDR1 GTSNPN, CDR2 SVGIG (reference sequence). Between the trimmed V and J ends, which lost 0 bases and 1 base, there was a span of 6 bases. The CDR3 is 13 residues long. This entry belongs to a study of spatial heterogeneity in lung cancer. Study in general: Each distinct TCR and UMI combination averaged more than ten appearances in raw reads.

Described time point: sample taken at primary tumor resection. Researchers sequenced whole RNA taken from tumor, nontumor lung or frozen PBMC without sorting. There were 72 donors, all of them untreated patients with early-stage non-small cell lung cancer. The clonotype originates from a male donor with early-stage non-small cell lung cancer. J is TRBJ1-1 and V is TRBV30; the D is unclear. The sample was PBMCs, taken at surgery. Here the CDR3 reads CAWSVRPNTEAFF. DNA of the CDR3: TGTGCCTGGAGTGTACGCCCGAACACTGAAGCTTTCTTT.